This entry lists 5 T cell receptor beta chains sequenced from one sample in a study of human T cells and chemical hapten exposure (dated by TCRdb to about 2021). The sample's time point, from its label and the paper: pre-sensitization, week 0. This specimen's treatment or condition label, interpreted: therapeutic diphenylcyclopropenone sensitization with weekly scalp DPC. Libraries were built with RACE. The sequencer was a NextSeq 500. TCRdb reanalyzed the raw reads on its own, using fastp at Q25 for trimming and MiXCR for clone calling, and kept in-frame beta chains. Here each entry gathers all rows of one CDR3 protein and keeps the most common genes and DNA. The sample table lists some 51,000 distinct CDR3 sequences, about 9.2% of them with a count of one. The top ten hold 14% of the sample. Sequenced material: whole blood, taken in connection with sensitization to the hapten diphenylcyclopropenone (DPC). The receptors originated from a woman aged 40 to 50 with alopecia areata. Some clones in this sample may be carry-over from other donors' samples.

Ten or more counts support this clonotype. V gene TRBV6-2 or TRBV6-3 combines with J gene TRBJ2-3, with a possible D match to TRBD2 (5 bases). CDR3 length: 15 residues. The germline V and J ends were trimmed by 6 bases and 3 bases, with 16 bases remaining between them. Germline V gene lookup returns CDR1 MNHEY and CDR2 SVGEGT. In DNA, the CDR3 is TGTGCCAGCAGGACCGGTCCGGGGTTGACAGATACGCAGTATTTT. Its translation: CASRTGPGLTDTQYF.

There are a few counts of this clonotype. The chain carries TRBV29-1 and TRBJ1-5; TRBD1 matches 7 bases. V lost 6 bases, J lost 5 bases, and 7 bases stayed unmatched. This CDR3 comprises 13 residues. Germline lookup yields CDR1 SQVTM and CDR2 ANQGSEA. For the CDR3, the DNA is TGCAGCGTCGAACAGGGGAGCGATCAGCCCCAGCATTTT. Amino acids: CSVEQGSDQPQHF.

This clonotype was seen ten or more times. The chain joins TRBV3-1 to TRBJ2-5; D is unclear. CDR3 length: 14 amino acids. Germline V CDR1 and CDR2: LGHDT, YNNKEL (reference sequence). Trimming shortened V by 8 bases and J by 10 bases, and 23 bases separated the two germline ends. CDR3 sequence reads: CASGLAQSRMGQYF. CDR3 nucleotide sequence: TGTGCCAGCGGGCTTGCACAGAGCCGCATGGGCCAGTACTTC.

This clonotype was seen ten or more times. J is TRBJ2-1 and V is TRBV5-1, with D maybe TRBD1 (6 bases). Per the germline V gene, CDR1 is SGHRS and CDR2 is YFSETQ. The CDR3 covers 16 residues. The V end was cut by 4 bases, the J end by 2 bases, with 16 bases between. The CDR3 DNA reads TGCGCCAGCAGCGAACCGGGACAAGATCCCTACAATGAGCAGTTCTTC. Translated, it gives CASSEPGQDPYNEQFF.

This clonotype was seen a handful of times. The chain links TRBV18 to TRBJ1-2; 10 bases match TRBD1. CDR1 and CDR2 (germline): KGHSH, LQKENI. V trimming: 0 bases; J trimming: 4 bases; junction bases outside the gene matches: 2. The CDR3 is 15 amino acids. CDR3 sequence (DNA): TGTGCCAGCTCACCACCCAGGGACAGGGGCTATGGCTACACCTTC. It yields the protein CASSPPRDRGYGYTF.